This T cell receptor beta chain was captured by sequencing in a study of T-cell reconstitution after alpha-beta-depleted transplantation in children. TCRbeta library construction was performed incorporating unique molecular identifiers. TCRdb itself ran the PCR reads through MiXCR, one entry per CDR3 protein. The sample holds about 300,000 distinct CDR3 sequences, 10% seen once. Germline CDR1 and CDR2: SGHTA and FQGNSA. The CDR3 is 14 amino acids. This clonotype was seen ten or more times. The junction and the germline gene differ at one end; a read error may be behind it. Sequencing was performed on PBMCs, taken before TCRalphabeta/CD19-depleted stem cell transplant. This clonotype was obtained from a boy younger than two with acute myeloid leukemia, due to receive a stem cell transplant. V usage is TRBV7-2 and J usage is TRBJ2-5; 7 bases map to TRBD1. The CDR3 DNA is TGTGCCAGCAGTTTAGATAGGGGGCGAGAGACCCAGTACTTC. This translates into CASSLDRGRETQYF.